The clone carrying this T cell receptor (beta chain) occurred a few times. This sample was included in a study of blood T cells in healthy people across ages. Primers used in a second PCR of roughly 6 to 12 cycles were a sample-barcoded 5' primer and a J-beta primer mix. Each CDR3 protein is one row after TCRdb ran MiXCR on the 5' RACE reads. Here the sample spans around 940,000 distinct CDR3 sequences, 45% to 60% being singletons. The V and J ends lost 6 bases and 7 bases, in that order; junction bases with no gene match: 11. The CDR3 totals 15 residues. The chain is built from TRBV12-3 or TRBV12-4 and TRBJ2-3; 9 bases agree with TRBD2. The source is an older woman in good health. The sample was blood. DNA for the CDR3: TGTGCCAGCAGCTCAGGGACTAGCTGGAGCTATACGCAGTATTTT. Its translation is CASSSGTSWSYTQYF.